Each of the 17 T cell receptor beta chains below was sequenced from the same sample in a study of OX40 agonist ivuxolimab in advanced cancers. The protocol was immunoSEQ multiplex PCR, while the TCRdb copy is restricted to in-frame clones and leaves out a portion. The sample has approximately 68,000 clones, roughly nine tenths seen once; the top ten hold roughly 1%. Specimen: CD4+ or CD8+ T cells sorted from blood, collected in a trial of the OX40 agonist ivuxolimab. The receptor source for this set is an adult with an advanced solid tumor such as melanoma, head and neck, liver or kidney cancer.

The chain couples TRBV11-2 to TRBJ2-7, with TRBD2 matching over 7 bases. CDR1 is SGHAT, CDR2 FQNNGV, per germline. Unmatched junction bases numbered 4, after V lost 0 bases and J lost 2 bases. The CDR3 is made up of 15 amino acids. As DNA, the CDR3 is TGTGCCAGCAGCTTAGAAACTAGCGTTGCCTACGAGCAGTACTTC. Translated, it gives CASSLETSVAYEQYF.

The chain carries TRBV4-1 and TRBJ1-2; D is uncertain. The V and J ends lost 0 bases and 2 bases respectively, with 7 bases between them. Germline V gene data show CDR1 as MGHRA and CDR2 as YSYEKL. CDR3 length: 14 amino acids. DNA of the CDR3: TGCGCCAGCAGCCAAGATTACATCAACTATGGCTACACCTTC. The encoded protein is CASSQDYINYGYTF.

V and J are TRBV28 and TRBJ2-7; unclear D gene. The CDR3 runs 14 residues. CDR1 MDHEN and CDR2 SYDVKM come from the germline V gene. The V and J ends lost 5 bases and 2 bases respectively, with 13 bases between them. The CDR3, as DNA: TGTGCCAGCAGTCCCCACCAAAGGGCCTACGAGCAGTACTTC. Protein: CASSPHQRAYEQYF.

The rearrangement joins TRBV5-1 to TRBJ2-3; D gene uncertain. Germline V CDR1 and CDR2: SGHRS, YFSETQ. This CDR3 spans 13 amino acids. Between the trimmed V and J ends, which lost 0 bases and 8 bases, there was a span of 10 bases. The CDR3 DNA is TGCGCCAGCAGCTTGGGTCCCAGCATTACGCAGTATTTT. This sequence encodes CASSLGPSITQYF. Full variable domain (remainder filled in from reference TRBV5-1 and TRBJ2-3): KAGVTQTPRYLIKTRGQQVTLSCSPISGHRSVSWYQQTPGQGLQFLFEYFSETQRNKGNFPGRFSGRQFSNSRSEMNVSTLELGDSALYLCASSLGPSITQYFGPGTRLTVL.

The V and J genes are TRBV7-3 and TRBJ2-5; D is uncertain. This CDR3 contains 14 residues. The germline V gene encodes CDR1 SGHTA and CDR2 FQGTGA. Trimming took 5 bases from V and 1 from J, leaving 11 bases between them. CDR3 loop: CASSPAGGQETQYF. In DNA, the CDR3 is TGTGCCAGCAGCCCAGCCGGTGGCCAAGAGACCCAGTACTTC. Complete variable domain (other parts from reference TRBV7-3 and TRBJ2-5): GAGVSQTPSNKVTEKGKYVELRCDPISGHTALYWYRQSLGQGPEFLIYFQGTGAADDSGLPNDRFFAVRPEGSVSTLKIQRTERGDSAVYLCASSPAGGQETQYFGPGTRLLVL.

The chain is built from TRBV7-3 and TRBJ2-1, with D maybe TRBD2 (6 bases). CDR3 length: 16 amino acids. With 8 bases removed from V and 2 bases from J, the gap between germline ends came to 19 bases. CDR1 and CDR2 (germline): SGHTA, FQGTGA. The CDR3 reads CASAYAQRAPYNEQFF. The CDR3 nucleotides are TGTGCCAGCGCCTACGCCCAGCGGGCCCCCTACAATGAGCAGTTCTTC.

This chain uses TRBV11-2 with TRBJ2-7; TRBD2 matches 12 bases. The CDR3 spans 16 residues. V gave up 4 bases and J gave up 3 bases; unmatched junction bases: 7. Per the germline V gene, CDR1 is SGHAT and CDR2 is FQNNGV. The CDR3 nucleotides are TGTGCCAGCAGCTCGTTCGGGACTAGCGGGTACTACGAGCAGTACTTC. Protein sequence: CASSSFGTSGYYEQYF.

A single count supports this clone. The J gene is TRBJ2-6, the V gene TRBV18; D tentatively fits TRBD1 or TRBD2 (5 bases each). The CDR3 totals 15 residues. With 3 bases removed from V and 0 bases from J, the gap between germline ends came to 6 bases. CDR1 is KGHSH and CDR2 is LQKENI in the germline V gene. In nucleotides, the CDR3 is TGTGCCAGCTCACCGGGGACCTCTGGGGCCAACGTCCTGACTTTC. As protein: CASSPGTSGANVLTF.

This clone is categorized as medium-sized. This rearrangement joins TRBV5-1 to TRBJ1-6; 7 positions agree with TRBD1. CDR3 length equals 14 residues. The ends lost 2 bases at V and 8 bases at J; junction bases unmatched: 4. From germline, CDR1 is SGHRS and CDR2 YFSETQ. The CDR3 region is CASSFTGADSPLHF. The CDR3 DNA reads as TGCGCCAGCAGCTTTACAGGGGCGGATTCACCCCTCCACTTT. The full variable domain, completed using reference TRBV5-1 and TRBJ1-6, is KAGVTQTPRYLIKTRGQQVTLSCSPISGHRSVSWYQQTPGQGLQFLFEYFSETQRNKGNFPGRFSGRQFSNSRSEMNVSTLELGDSALYLCASSFTGADSPLHFGNGTRLTVT.

The V gene is TRBV10-2, the J gene TRBJ1-2, with D possibly matching TRBD1 (5 bases). Germline-derived CDR1 and CDR2 are WSHSY and SAAADI. Trimming took 3 bases from V and 4 from J, leaving 9 bases between them. The CDR3 has 13 amino acids. Here the CDR3 reads CASSEQVIYGYTF. The CDR3 DNA sequence: TGCGCCAGCAGTGAACAGGTTATCTATGGCTACACCTTC.

The V gene is TRBV5-4, the J gene TRBJ1-3; D not resolved. The CDR3 is 13 residues long. Trimming left V 0 bases short and J 1 base short, with 2 bases between. The germline V gene has CDR1 SGHNT and CDR2 YYREEE (reference sequence). Written as DNA, the CDR3 is TGTGCCAGCAGCTTGGTTTCTGGAAACACCATATATTTT. It specifies CASSLVSGNTIYF.

The V and J genes are TRBV5-1 and TRBJ2-7; D is ambiguous. This CDR3 is built from 12 residues. The V end lost 2 bases, the J end lost 5 bases, and 8 bases lay between the germline ends. CDR1 and CDR2 from the germline V gene are SGHRS and YFSETQ. CDR3 nucleotides: TGCGCCAGCAGCTTACAAGACAACGAGCAGTACTTC. This gives the protein CASSLQDNEQYF.

The V gene is TRBV11-3, the J gene TRBJ1-1; D unresolved. Germline CDR1 reads SGHNT; CDR2 reads YENEEA. This CDR3 contains 14 residues. Trimming shortened V by 1 base and J by 2 bases, and 8 bases separated the two germline ends. The CDR3 coding sequence is TGTGCCAGCAGCTTAGCGGGCGGCAACACTGAAGCTTTCTTT. Its protein product is CASSLAGGNTEAFF.

This sequence joins TRBV6-5 and TRBJ2-3; TRBD2 aligns across 13 bases. J lost 4 bases, V lost 7 bases, and 5 bases had no gene match. The CDR3 totals 15 residues. Per germline, CDR1 MNHEY and CDR2 SVGAGI. The CDR3 sequence: CASTPLAGGPDTQYF. CDR3 nucleotide sequence: TGTGCCAGCACCCCACTAGCGGGGGGGCCAGATACGCAGTATTTT.

The chain carries TRBV18 and TRBJ1-2, with a weak D call TRBD1 (5 bases). The V end lost 3 bases, the J end lost 7 bases, and 12 bases lay between the germline ends. Germline CDR1 and CDR2: KGHSH and LQKENI. The CDR3 contains 13 residues. Written as DNA, the CDR3 is TGTGCCAGCTCACCCATGGACCAGGGTGGCTACACCTTC. Protein product: CASSPMDQGGYTF.

J is TRBJ2-1 and V is TRBV6-4; 9 nucleotides align to TRBD1. V was pared by 5 bases and J by 4 bases, with 6 bases of the junction left unmatched. This CDR3 comprises 15 residues. The germline V gene has CDR1 MRHNA and CDR2 SNTAGT. In DNA, the CDR3 is TGTGCCAGCAGTCGGACAGGGGACCTGTACAATGAGCAGTTCTTC. Its translation: CASSRTGDLYNEQFF.

V gene TRBV18 combines with J gene TRBJ1-3; D gene ambiguous. Germline V CDR1 and CDR2: KGHSH, LQKENI. CDR3 length: 16 amino acids. V shed 0 bases and J shed 1 base, with 10 bases lying between them. The CDR3 here is CASSPPRTLSGNTIYF. The CDR3 DNA is TGTGCCAGCTCACCACCGCGGACGCTATCTGGAAACACCATATATTTT.